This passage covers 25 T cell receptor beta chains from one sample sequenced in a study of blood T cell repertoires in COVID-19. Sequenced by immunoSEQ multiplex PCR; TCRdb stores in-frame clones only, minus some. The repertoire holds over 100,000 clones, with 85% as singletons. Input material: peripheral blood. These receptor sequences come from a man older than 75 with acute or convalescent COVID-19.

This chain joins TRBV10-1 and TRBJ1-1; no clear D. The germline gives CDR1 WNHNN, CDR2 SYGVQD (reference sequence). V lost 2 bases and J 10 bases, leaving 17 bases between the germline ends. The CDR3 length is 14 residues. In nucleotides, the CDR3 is TGCGCCAGCAGTGAGATAGAGAGGACCCGGGGAGCTTTCTTT. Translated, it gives CASSEIERTRGAFF.

The CDR3 is CASSLGTPSYNEQFF. The CDR3 DNA reads as TGTGCCAGCAGCTTGGGGACACCTTCCTACAATGAGCAGTTCTTC. This chain uses TRBV5-6 with TRBJ2-1, with TRBD1 as a possible D gene (5 bases). This CDR3 spans 15 amino acids. Germline-derived CDR1 and CDR2 are SGHDT and YYEEEE. V was pared by 0 bases and J by 1 base, with 8 bases between. Drawing the rest from reference TRBV5-6 and TRBJ2-1, the complete variable domain is DAGVTQSPTHLIKTRGQQVTLRCSPKSGHDTVSWYQQALGQGPQFIFQYYEEEERQRGNFPDRFSGHQFPNYSSELNVNALLLGDSALYLCASSLGTPSYNEQFFGPGTRLTVL.

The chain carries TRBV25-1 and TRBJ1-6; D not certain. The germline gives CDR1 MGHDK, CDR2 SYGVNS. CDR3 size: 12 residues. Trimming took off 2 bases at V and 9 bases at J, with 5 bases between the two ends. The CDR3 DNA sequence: TGTGCCAGCAGTGAAGCGGGTTCACCCCTCCACTTT. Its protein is CASSEAGSPLHF.

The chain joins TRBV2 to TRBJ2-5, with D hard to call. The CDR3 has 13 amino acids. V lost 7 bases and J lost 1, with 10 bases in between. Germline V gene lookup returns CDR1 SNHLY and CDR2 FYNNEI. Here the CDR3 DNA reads TGTGCCAGCAACACAATAATCCAAGAGACCCAGTACTTC. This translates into CASNTIIQETQYF.

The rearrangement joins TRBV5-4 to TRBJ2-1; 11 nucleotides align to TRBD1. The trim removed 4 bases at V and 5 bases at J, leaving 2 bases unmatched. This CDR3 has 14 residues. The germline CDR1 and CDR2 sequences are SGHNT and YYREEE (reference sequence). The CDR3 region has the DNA TGTGCCAGCAGCGGGACAGGGGGGAACAATGAGCAGTTCTTC. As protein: CASSGTGGNNEQFF.

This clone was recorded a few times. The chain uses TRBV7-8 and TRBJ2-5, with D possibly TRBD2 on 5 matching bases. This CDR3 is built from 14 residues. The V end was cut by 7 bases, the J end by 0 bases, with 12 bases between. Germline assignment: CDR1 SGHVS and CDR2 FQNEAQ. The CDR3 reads CASTPTTYQETQYF. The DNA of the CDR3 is TGTGCCAGCACCCCGACTACATACCAAGAGACCCAGTACTTC. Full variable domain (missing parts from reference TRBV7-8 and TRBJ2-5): GAGVSQSPRYKVAKRGQDVALRCDPISGHVSLFWYQQALGQGPEFLTYFQNEAQLDKSGLPSDRFFAERPEGSVSTLKIQRTQQEDSAVYLCASTPTTYQETQYFGPGTRLLVL.

The chain's CDR3 is CASRRSGQSNEKLFF. In DNA form, the CDR3 reads TGTGCCAGCAGGCGATCAGGGCAATCTAATGAAAAACTGTTTTTT. V and J are TRBV27 and TRBJ1-4, with D tentatively TRBD1 (5 bases). Germline V CDR1 and CDR2: MNHEY, SMNVEV (reference sequence). V dropped 6 bases and J dropped 3 bases, with 14 bases sitting between them. The length of the CDR3 is 15 residues.

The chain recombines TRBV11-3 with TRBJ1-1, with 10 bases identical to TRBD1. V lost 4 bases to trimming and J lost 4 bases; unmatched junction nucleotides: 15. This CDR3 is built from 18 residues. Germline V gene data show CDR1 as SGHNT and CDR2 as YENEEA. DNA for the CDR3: TGTGCCAGCAGCTCAAGGACAGGGGGTAGCTCGGGCGTCACTGAAGCTTTCTTT. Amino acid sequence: CASSSRTGGSSGVTEAFF.

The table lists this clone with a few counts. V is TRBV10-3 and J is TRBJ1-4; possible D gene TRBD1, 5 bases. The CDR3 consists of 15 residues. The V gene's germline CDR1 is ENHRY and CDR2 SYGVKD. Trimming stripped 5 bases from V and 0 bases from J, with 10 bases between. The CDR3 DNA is TGTGCCATCAGTTGGGGCCCTGCAACTAATGAAAAACTGTTTTTT. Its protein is CAISWGPATNEKLFF.

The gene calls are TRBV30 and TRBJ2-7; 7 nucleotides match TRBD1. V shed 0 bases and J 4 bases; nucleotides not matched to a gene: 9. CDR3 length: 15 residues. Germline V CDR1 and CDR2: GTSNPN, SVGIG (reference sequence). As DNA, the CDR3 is TGTGCCTGGAGTGTACCGCCAGGGGGTTCGTACGAGCAGTACTTC. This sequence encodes CAWSVPPGGSYEQYF.

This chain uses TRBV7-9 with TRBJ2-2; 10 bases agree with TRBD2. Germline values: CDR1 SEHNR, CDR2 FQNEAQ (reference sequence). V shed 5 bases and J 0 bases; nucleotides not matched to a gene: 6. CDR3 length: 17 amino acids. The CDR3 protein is CASSLLGLAPNTGELFF. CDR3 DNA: TGTGCCAGCAGCCTTTTGGGACTAGCGCCGAACACCGGGGAGCTGTTTTTT.

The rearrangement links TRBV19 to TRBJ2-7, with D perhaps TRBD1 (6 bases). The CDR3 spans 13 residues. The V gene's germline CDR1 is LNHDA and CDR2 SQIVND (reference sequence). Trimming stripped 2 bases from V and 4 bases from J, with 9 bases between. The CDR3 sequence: CASSIQQGYEQYF. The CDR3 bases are TGTGCCAGTAGTATACAACAGGGATACGAGCAGTACTTC. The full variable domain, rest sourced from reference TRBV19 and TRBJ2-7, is DGGITQSPKYLFRKEGQNVTLSCEQNLNHDAMYWYRQDPGQGLRLIYYSQIVNDFQKGDIAEGYSVSREKKESFPLTVTSAQKNPTAFYLCASSIQQGYEQYFGPGTRLTVT.

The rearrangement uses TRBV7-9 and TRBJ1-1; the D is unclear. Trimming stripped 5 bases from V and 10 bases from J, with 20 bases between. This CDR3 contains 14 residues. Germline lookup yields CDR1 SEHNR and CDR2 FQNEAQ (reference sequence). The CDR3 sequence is CASSTTRVDSRAFF. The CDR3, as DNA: TGTGCCAGCAGCACAACGAGGGTTGATTCGAGAGCTTTCTTT.

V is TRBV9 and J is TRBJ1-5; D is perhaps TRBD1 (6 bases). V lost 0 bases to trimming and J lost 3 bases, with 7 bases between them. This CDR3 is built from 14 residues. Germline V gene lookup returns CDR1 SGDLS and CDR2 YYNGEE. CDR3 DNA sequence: TGTGCCAGCAGCGTAGGGACAGTCAATCAGCCCCAGCATTTT. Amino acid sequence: CASSVGTVNQPQHF.

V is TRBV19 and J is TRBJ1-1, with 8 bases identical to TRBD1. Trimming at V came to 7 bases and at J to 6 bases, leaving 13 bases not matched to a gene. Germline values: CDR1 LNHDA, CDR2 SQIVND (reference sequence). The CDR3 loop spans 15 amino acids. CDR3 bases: TGTGCCAGTATCGGTCCGTCAGGGGGCGTCGCTGAAGCTTTCTTT. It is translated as CASIGPSGGVAEAFF.

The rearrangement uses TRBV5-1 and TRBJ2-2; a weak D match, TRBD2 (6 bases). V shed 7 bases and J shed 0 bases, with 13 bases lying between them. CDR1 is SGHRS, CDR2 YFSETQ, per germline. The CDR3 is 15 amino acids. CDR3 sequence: CASLGGTTNTGELFF. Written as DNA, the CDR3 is TGCGCCAGCCTCGGGGGAACCACGAACACCGGGGAGCTGTTTTTT.

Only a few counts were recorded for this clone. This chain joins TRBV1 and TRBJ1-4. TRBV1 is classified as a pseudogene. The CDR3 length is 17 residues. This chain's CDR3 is CTSSQRVRITTNEKLFF. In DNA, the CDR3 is TGCACCAGCAGCCAACGAGTAAGAATAACAACTAATGAAAAACTGTTTTTT.

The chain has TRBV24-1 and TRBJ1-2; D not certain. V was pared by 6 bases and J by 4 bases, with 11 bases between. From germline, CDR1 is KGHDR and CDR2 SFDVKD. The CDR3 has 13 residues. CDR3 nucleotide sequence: TGTGCCACCAGTCCCGACGGACTCTATGGCTACACCTTC. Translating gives CATSPDGLYGYTF.

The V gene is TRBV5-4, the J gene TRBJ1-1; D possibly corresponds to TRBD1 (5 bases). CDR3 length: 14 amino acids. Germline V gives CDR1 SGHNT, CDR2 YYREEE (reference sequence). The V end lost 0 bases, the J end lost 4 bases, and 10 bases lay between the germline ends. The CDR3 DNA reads TGTGCCAGCAGCTTGGGTGGGGCGAGCACTGAAGCTTTCTTT. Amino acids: CASSLGGASTEAFF. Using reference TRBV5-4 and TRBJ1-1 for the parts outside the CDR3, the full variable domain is ETGVTQSPTHLIKTRGQQVTLRCSSQSGHNTVSWYQQALGQGPQFIFQYYREEENGRGNFPPRFSGLQFPNYSSELNVNALELDDSALYLCASSLGGASTEAFFGQGTRLTVV.

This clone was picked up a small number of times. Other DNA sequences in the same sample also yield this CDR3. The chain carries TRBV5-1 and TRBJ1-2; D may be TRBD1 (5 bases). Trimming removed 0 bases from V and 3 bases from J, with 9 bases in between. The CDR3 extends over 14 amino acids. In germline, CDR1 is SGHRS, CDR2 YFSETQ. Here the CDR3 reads CASSLAGFDYGYTF. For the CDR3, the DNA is TGCGCCAGCAGCTTGGCAGGGTTTGACTATGGCTACACCTTC.

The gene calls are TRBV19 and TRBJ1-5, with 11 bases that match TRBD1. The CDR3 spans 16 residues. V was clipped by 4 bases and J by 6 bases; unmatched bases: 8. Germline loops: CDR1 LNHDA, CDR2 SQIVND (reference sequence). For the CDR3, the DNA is TGTGCCAGTAGTACAAGGGGGGACAGGGGGAGTCAGCCCCAGCATTTT. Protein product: CASSTRGDRGSQPQHF. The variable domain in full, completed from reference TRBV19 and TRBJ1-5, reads DGGITQSPKYLFRKEGQNVTLSCEQNLNHDAMYWYRQDPGQGLRLIYYSQIVNDFQKGDIAEGYSVSREKKESFPLTVTSAQKNPTAFYLCASSTRGDRGSQPQHFGDGTRLSIL.

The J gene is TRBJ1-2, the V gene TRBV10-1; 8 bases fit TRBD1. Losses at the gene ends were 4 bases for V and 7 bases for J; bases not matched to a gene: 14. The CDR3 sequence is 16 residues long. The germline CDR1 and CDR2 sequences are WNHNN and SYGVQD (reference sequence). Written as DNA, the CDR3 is TGCGCCAGCAGTGCGACGCAGGGGGCTGACCTCTCTGGCTACACCTTC. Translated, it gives CASSATQGADLSGYTF.

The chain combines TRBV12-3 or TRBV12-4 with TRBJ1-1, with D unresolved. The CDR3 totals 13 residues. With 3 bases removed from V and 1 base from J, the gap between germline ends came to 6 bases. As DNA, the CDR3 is TGTGCCAGCAGTTTCGCCGGGAACACTGAAGCTTTCTTT. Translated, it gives CASSFAGNTEAFF.

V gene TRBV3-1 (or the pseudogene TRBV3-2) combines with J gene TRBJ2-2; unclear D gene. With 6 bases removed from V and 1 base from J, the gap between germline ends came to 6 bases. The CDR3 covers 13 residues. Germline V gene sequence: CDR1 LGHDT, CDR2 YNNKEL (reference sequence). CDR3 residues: CASRQVNTGELFF. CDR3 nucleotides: TGTGCCAGCAGGCAGGTGAACACCGGGGAGCTGTTTTTT.

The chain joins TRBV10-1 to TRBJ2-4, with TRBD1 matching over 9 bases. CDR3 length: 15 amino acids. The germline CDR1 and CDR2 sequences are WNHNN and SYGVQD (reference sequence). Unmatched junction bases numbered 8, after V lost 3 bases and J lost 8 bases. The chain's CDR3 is CASSDPTDRGYIQYF. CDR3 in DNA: TGCGCCAGCAGTGACCCTACCGACAGGGGGTACATTCAGTACTTC.